Shown below are 15 T cell receptor beta chains from a single sample sequenced in a study of response to subunit inactivated influenza vaccine. TCRdb itself ran the RT-PCR reads through MiXCR, one entry per CDR3 protein. This table has under 850,000 distinct CDR3 sequences, around 18% appearing once. The sample here was PBMCs from blood, taken more than 4 days after vaccination. The receptors here all came from a man in his fifties or sixties who received an inactivated influenza vaccine.

The chain combines TRBV4-1 with TRBJ2-5; the D gene could be TRBD1 or TRBD2 (5 bases each). The germline V gene has CDR1 MGHRA and CDR2 YSYEKL. The CDR3 is 15 amino acids. Trimming took 1 base from V and 4 from J, leaving 13 bases between them. The CDR3 loop reads CASSQVQEVVETQYF. CDR3 bases: TGCGCCAGCAGCCAAGTACAGGAGGTAGTAGAGACCCAGTACTTC.

This clonotype was seen many times. The V call is TRBV10-3, the J call TRBJ2-7; TRBD2 agrees at 10 bases. V lost 3 bases and J lost 3; bases outside the gene matches: 11. This CDR3 contains 17 residues. Per germline, CDR1 ENHRY and CDR2 SYGVKD. CDR3 DNA sequence: TGTGCCATCAGTGATTATGGACTAGCGGAGGCCTTCTACGAGCAGTACTTC. This sequence encodes CAISDYGLAEAFYEQYF.

The chain uses TRBV2 and TRBJ2-7; 8 bases align to TRBD2. CDR1 and CDR2 (germline): SNHLY, FYNNEI. Trimming cost V 5 bases and J 7 bases; bases outside gene matches: 10. This CDR3 comprises 14 residues. CDR3 loop: CASSRRGGQDEQYF. In DNA form, the CDR3 reads TGTGCCAGCAGTCGCCGCGGGGGGCAGGATGAGCAGTACTTC.

The rearrangement joins TRBV7-9 to TRBJ2-7; 14 bases are shared with TRBD2. The CDR3 has 16 amino acids. Losses at the gene ends were 1 base for V and 6 bases for J; bases not matched to a gene: 5. Germline CDR1 is SEHNR and CDR2 is FQNEAQ (reference sequence). The CDR3 spells CASSLVTSGRAFEQYF. The CDR3 DNA reads as TGTGCCAGCAGCTTAGTGACTAGCGGGAGGGCCTTCGAGCAGTACTTC.

The chain combines TRBV5-5 with TRBJ2-1; 8 nucleotides line up with TRBD2. V trimming: 0 bases; J trimming: 6 bases; junction bases outside the gene matches: 5. CDR1 and CDR2 (germline): SGHKS, YYEKEE (reference sequence). The CDR3 consists of 15 residues. Written as DNA, the CDR3 is TGTGCCAGCAGCTTGGACCTAGCGGGCTTCAATGAGCAGTTCTTC. This codes for CASSLDLAGFNEQFF.

The chain couples TRBV3-1 to TRBJ2-7; the D gene could be TRBD1 or TRBD2 (5 bases each). CDR3 length: 14 residues. The V gene lost 1 base and the J gene lost 8 bases, with 15 bases spanning the gap. Germline V CDR1 and CDR2: LGHDT, YNNKEL (reference sequence). CDR3 amino acids: CASSQGVGRGQQYF. The CDR3 coding sequence is TGTGCCAGCAGCCAAGGCGTGGGACGGGGACAGCAGTACTTC.

There are many counts of this clonotype. V and J are TRBV5-1 and TRBJ2-7; 10 positions agree with TRBD1. Germline V gene lookup returns CDR1 SGHRS and CDR2 YFSETQ. The CDR3 is made up of 14 amino acids. The ends lost 0 bases at V and 3 bases at J; junction bases unmatched: 0. CDR3 protein: CASSLGDRGYEQYF. CDR3 nucleotide sequence: TGCGCCAGCAGCTTGGGGGACAGGGGCTACGAGCAGTACTTC.

Comment on this clonotype: One junction end disagrees with the germline gene, perhaps due to a read error. V and J are TRBV6-1 and TRBJ2-2, with 8 bases fitting TRBD1. Germline V gene data show CDR1 as MNHNS and CDR2 as SASEGT. The CDR3 has 14 amino acids. CDR3 loop: CGSKSGTGTGELFF. The DNA for the CDR3 is TGTGGCAGCAAATCCGGGACAGGCACCGGGGAGCTGTTTTTT.

This clonotype turned up a few times. The chain recombines TRBV20-1 with TRBJ2-7; a possible D gene is TRBD2 (6 bases). V dropped 5 bases and J dropped 0 bases, with 11 bases sitting between them. The CDR3 extends over 13 amino acids. Germline V gene lookup returns CDR1 DFQATT and CDR2 SNEGSKA (reference sequence). CDR3 protein: CSAASASSYEQYF. CDR3 DNA sequence: TGCAGTGCTGCTAGCGCCAGCTCCTACGAGCAGTACTTC.

This clonotype was picked up a small number of times. The chain is built from TRBV15 and TRBJ1-1; maybe TRBD1 (5 bases). CDR3 length: 13 amino acids. The germline V and J ends were trimmed by 5 bases and 4 bases, with 11 bases remaining between them. Looked up from germline, CDR1 is LNHNV and CDR2 is YYDKDF (reference sequence). The CDR3 protein is CATSFQGSTEAFF. The CDR3, as DNA: TGTGCCACCAGCTTCCAGGGTAGCACTGAAGCTTTCTTT.

The V call is TRBV12-3 or TRBV12-4, the J call TRBJ2-7; 8 bases match TRBD2. This CDR3 spans 14 amino acids. The ends lost 5 bases at V and 0 bases at J; junction bases unmatched: 3. The chain's CDR3 is CASSTGLVSYEQYF. The CDR3 bases are TGTGCCAGCAGTACGGGACTAGTCTCCTACGAGCAGTACTTC.

This clonotype was counted only a few times. DNA of the CDR3: TGCAGTGCTAGAGCTAATCGGTTAACTAGCACAGATACGCAGTATTTT. The encoded protein is CSARANRLTSTDTQYF. The chain employs TRBV20-1 and TRBJ2-3, with D unclear. Germline V CDR1 and CDR2: DFQATT, SNEGSKA (reference sequence). V was pared by 1 base and J by 0 bases, with 14 bases between. The CDR3 has 16 residues.

The V and J genes are TRBV20-1 and TRBJ2-5; D is possibly TRBD1 or TRBD2 (7 bases each). V lost 5 bases to trimming and J lost 5 bases, with 15 bases between them. CDR1 and CDR2 from the germline V gene are DFQATT and SNEGSKA (reference sequence). The length of the CDR3 is 13 residues. The CDR3 region is CSAETGEGETQYF. The DNA of the CDR3 is TGCAGTGCTGAAACAGGGGAGGGTGAGACCCAGTACTTC.

This clonotype has just a few counts. This chain connects TRBV7-2 to TRBJ1-1, with TRBD1 matching over 8 bases. The germline V gene encodes CDR1 SGHTA and CDR2 FQGNSA. The trim removed 8 bases at V and 0 bases at J, leaving 5 bases unmatched. This CDR3 has 14 amino acids. The CDR3 reads CASLSGGLNTEAFF. In nucleotides, the CDR3 is TGTGCCAGCTTATCAGGGGGCCTGAACACTGAAGCTTTCTTT.

A remark on this clonotype: A much bigger clone sits one base away, suggesting this may be a read error. The rearrangement links TRBV20-1 to TRBJ2-7; D is unresolved. The CDR3 contains 13 residues. Germline V gene sequence: CDR1 DFQATT, CDR2 SNEGSKA (reference sequence). The CDR3 loop reads CSASAATSYEQHF. The CDR3 nucleotides read TGCAGTGCTAGTGCGGCTACCTCCTACGAGCAGCACTTC.